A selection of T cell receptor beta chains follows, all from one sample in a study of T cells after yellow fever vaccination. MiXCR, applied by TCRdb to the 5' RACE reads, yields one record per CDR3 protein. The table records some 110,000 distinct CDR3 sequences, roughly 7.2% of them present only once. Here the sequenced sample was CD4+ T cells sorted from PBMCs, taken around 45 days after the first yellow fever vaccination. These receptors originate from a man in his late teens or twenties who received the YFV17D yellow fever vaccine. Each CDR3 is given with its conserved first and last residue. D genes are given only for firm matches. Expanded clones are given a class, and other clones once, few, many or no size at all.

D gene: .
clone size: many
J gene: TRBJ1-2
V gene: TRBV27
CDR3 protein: CASSPWDTRIYGYTF
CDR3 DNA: TGTGCCAGCAGCCCATGGGACACCAGGATCTATGGCTACACCTTC

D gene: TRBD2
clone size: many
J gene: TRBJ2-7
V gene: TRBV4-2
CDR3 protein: CASGRGTSGYEQYF
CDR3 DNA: TGTGCCAGCGGAAGGGGGACTAGCGGATACGAGCAGTACTTC

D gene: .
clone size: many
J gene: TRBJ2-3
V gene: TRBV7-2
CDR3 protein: CASSLQSGATDTQYF
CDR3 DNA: TGTGCCAGCAGCTTACAATCGGGGGCTACAGATACGCAGTATTTT

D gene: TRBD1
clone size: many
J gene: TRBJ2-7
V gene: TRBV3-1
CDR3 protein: CASSRLEGGRASYEQYF
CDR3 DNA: TGTGCCAGCAGCCGCCTTGAAGGGGGCAGGGCCTCCTACGAGCAGTACTTC

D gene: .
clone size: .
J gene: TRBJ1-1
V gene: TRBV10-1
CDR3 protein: CASRENAGHQVNTEAFF
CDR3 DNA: TGCGCCAGCAGAGAGAACGCGGGTCACCAAGTCAACACTGAAGCTTTCTTT

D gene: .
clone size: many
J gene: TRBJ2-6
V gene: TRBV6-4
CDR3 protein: CASSPTTFAGISGANVLTF
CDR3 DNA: TGTGCCAGCAGTCCCACGACTTTCGCGGGGATCTCTGGGGCCAACGTCCTGACTTTC

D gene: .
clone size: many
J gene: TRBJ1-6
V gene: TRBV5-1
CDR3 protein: CASSLDLDSPLHF
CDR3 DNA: TGCGCCAGCAGCTTAGATCTCGATTCACCCCTCCACTTT

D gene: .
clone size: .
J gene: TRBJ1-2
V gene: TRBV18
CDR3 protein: CASSPPGHSNYGYTF
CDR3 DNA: TGTGCCAGCTCACCACCGGGCCATAGTAACTATGGCTACACCTTC

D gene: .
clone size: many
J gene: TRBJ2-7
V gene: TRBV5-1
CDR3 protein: CASSASPDSYEQYF
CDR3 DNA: TGCGCCAGCAGCGCCTCACCGGACAGTTACGAGCAGTACTTC

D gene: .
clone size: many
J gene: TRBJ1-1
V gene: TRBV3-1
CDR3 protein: CATTAADMNTEAFF
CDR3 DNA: TGTGCGACAACGGCTGCGGACATGAACACTGAAGCTTTCTTT

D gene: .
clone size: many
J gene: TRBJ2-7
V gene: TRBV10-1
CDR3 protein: CASSPNWRGYEQYF
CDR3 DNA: TGCGCCAGCAGCCCAAACTGGCGGGGCTACGAGCAGTACTTC

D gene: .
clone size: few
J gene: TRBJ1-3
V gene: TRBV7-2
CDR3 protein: CASSLAGTTLLRSGNTIYF
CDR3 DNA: TGTGCCAGCAGCTTAGCAGGGACTACGTTACTCCGCTCTGGAAACACCATATATTTT

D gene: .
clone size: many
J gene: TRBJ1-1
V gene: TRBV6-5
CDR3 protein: CASSYQGMNTEAFF
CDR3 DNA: TGTGCCAGCAGTTATCAGGGGATGAACACTGAAGCTTTCTTT

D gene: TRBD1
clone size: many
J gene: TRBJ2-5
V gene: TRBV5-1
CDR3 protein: CASSYAPGQGANAETQYF
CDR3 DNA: TGCGCCAGCAGTTATGCTCCGGGACAGGGGGCGAATGCGGAGACCCAGTACTTC